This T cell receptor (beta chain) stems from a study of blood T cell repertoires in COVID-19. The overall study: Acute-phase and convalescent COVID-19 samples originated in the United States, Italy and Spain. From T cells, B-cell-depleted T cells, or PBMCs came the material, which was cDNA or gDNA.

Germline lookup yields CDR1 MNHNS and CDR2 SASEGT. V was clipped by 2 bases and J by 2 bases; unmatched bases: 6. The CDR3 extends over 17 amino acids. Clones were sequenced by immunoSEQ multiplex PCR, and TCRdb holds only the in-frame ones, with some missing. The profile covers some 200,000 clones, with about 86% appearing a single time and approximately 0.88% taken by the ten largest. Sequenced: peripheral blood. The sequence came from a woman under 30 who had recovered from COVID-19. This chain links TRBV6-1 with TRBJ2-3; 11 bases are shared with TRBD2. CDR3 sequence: CASSESWTSGSTDTQYF. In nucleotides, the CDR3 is TGTGCCAGCAGTGAAAGCTGGACTAGCGGGTCCACAGATACGCAGTATTTT.